This T cell receptor (beta chain) was sequenced in a study of control samples from healthy donors and cancer patients. Clones were read by immunoSEQ multiplex PCR, and TCRdb kept only the in-frame ones, dropping some. Here the sample spans some 67,000 clones, approximately 87% being singletons. With 2 bases clipped from V and 1 base from J, the junction kept 0 bases outside the gene matches. This CDR3 is 14 amino acids long. Per germline, CDR1 MDHEN and CDR2 SYDVKM. The sequence derives from a woman aged 45-59 years with head and neck cancer. The sample taken for sequencing was PBMCs. The rearrangement uses TRBV28 and TRBJ2-3, with TRBD2 identical over 7 bases. The CDR3 region has the DNA TGTGCCAGCAGTTTAAGCGGGGGCACAGATACGCAGTATTTT. Translated, it gives CASSLSGGTDTQYF.